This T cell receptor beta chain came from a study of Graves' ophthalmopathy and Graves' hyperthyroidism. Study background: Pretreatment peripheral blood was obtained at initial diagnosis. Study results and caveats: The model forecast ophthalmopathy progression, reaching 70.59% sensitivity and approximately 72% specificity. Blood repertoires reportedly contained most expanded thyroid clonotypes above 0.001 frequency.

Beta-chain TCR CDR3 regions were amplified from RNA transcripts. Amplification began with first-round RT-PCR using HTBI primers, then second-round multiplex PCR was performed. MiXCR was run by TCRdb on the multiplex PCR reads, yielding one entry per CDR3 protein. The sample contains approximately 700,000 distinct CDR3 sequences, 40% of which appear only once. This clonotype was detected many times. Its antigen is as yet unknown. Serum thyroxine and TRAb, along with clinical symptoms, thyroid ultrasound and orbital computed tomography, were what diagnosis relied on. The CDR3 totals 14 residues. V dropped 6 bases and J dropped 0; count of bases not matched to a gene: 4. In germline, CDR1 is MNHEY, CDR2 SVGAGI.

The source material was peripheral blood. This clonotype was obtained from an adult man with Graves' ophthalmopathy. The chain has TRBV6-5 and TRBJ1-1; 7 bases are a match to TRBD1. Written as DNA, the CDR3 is TGTGCCAGCAGAAAACAGGGGATGAACACTGAAGCTTTCTTT. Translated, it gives CASRKQGMNTEAFF.